The 21 T cell receptor beta chains below come from one sample, sequenced in a study of blood T cells in healthy people across ages. A second about 7 to 11 cycle PCR used barcoded and J-beta primers. TCRdb used MiXCR to reprocess the 5' RACE reads, holding one entry per CDR3 protein. The profile shows approximately 800,000 distinct CDR3 sequences, about 61% of them singletons. Sequences were obtained from blood. The receptors derive from a man aged 40-49 years in good health.

A single count supports this clonotype. The gene calls are TRBV27 and TRBJ2-5; a weak D match, TRBD1 (6 bases). The CDR3 is made up of 15 amino acids. V lost 3 bases and J 4 bases, leaving 15 bases between the germline ends. Germline CDR1 reads MNHEY; CDR2 reads SMNVEV (reference sequence). DNA of the CDR3: TGTGCCAGCAGTTTGAGACAGGCCGGCGGAGAGACCCAGTACTTC. Its translation is CASSLRQAGGETQYF.

V is TRBV29-1 and J is TRBJ2-3; D gene ambiguous. Germline CDR1 and CDR2: SQVTM and ANQGSEA. The CDR3 runs to 12 residues. The ends were cut back, 6 bases at V and 4 bases at J, with 11 bases in the middle. CDR3 region: CSVYYQADTQYF. CDR3 sequence (DNA): TGCAGCGTGTACTATCAGGCAGATACGCAGTATTTT.

V and J are TRBV12-3 or TRBV12-4 and TRBJ2-2; a weak D match, TRBD2 (5 bases). The CDR3 has 15 residues. Trimming pared 2 bases from V and 0 bases from J, leaving 7 bases between. The CDR3 coding sequence is TGTGCCAGCAGTTTATACGGGGCGAACACCGGGGAGCTGTTTTTT. The encoded protein is CASSLYGANTGELFF.

V usage is TRBV12-3 or TRBV12-4 and J usage is TRBJ2-5; 8 bases agree with TRBD1. The V gene end was trimmed by 5 bases and the J gene end by 6 bases; junction bases not matched to a gene: 14. This CDR3 contains 16 residues. The CDR3 DNA is TGTGCCAGCAGTCCGGGCGGGACAGGTGAGCAGAAGACCCAGTACTTC. The encoded protein is CASSPGGTGEQKTQYF.

This clonotype was picked up a small number of times. The CDR3 coding sequence is TGTGCCAGCAGCCAAGACCGAGGGGGTGAGCAGTACTTC. Amino acid sequence: CASSQDRGGEQYF. V usage is TRBV3-1 and J usage is TRBJ2-5; tentatively, D is TRBD1 (6 bases). V lost 0 bases to trimming and J lost 11 bases, with 13 bases between them. Germline assignment: CDR1 LGHDT and CDR2 YNNKEL (reference sequence). This CDR3 region has 13 residues.

The chain has TRBV9 and TRBJ1-3; no clear D gene. The CDR3 consists of 12 residues. Trimming stripped 1 base from V and 4 bases from J, with 3 bases between. The germline gives CDR1 SGDLS, CDR2 YYNGEE. The CDR3 spells CASSVNGNTIYF. In DNA, the CDR3 is TGTGCCAGCAGCGTAAACGGAAACACCATATATTTT.

The V and J genes are TRBV2 and TRBJ1-2; D remains unclear. The V and J ends lost 5 bases and 0 bases respectively, with 19 bases between them. The CDR3 spans 17 residues. Germline V gives CDR1 SNHLY, CDR2 FYNNEI. CDR3: CASSYAQVGEANYGYTF. The CDR3, as DNA: TGTGCCAGCAGTTACGCCCAGGTGGGCGAAGCTAACTATGGCTACACCTTC.

The chain employs TRBV6-1 and TRBJ2-3; the match to TRBD1 covers 7 bases. The CDR3 runs to 15 residues. Germline V CDR1 and CDR2: MNHNS, SASEGT. V was clipped by 7 bases and J by 2 bases; unmatched bases: 9. The CDR3 region is CASISRDSTTDTQYF. The CDR3 DNA follows: TGTGCCAGCATTTCTAGGGACAGTACCACAGATACGCAGTATTTT.

V gene TRBV15 combines with J gene TRBJ1-1; tentatively, D is TRBD1 (6 bases). The germline gives CDR1 LNHNV, CDR2 YYDKDF (reference sequence). The ends were cut back, 0 bases at V and 11 bases at J, with 22 bases in the middle. The CDR3 length is 16 residues. In DNA, the CDR3 is TGTGCCACCAGCAGAGATGGGGGGGGGCAATCGAGGCGTGCTTTCTTT. It codes for CATSRDGGGQSRRAFF.

The count of this clonotype is one. A clone one base away is much larger, so this may be a read error. The chain recombines TRBV18 with TRBJ2-7, with D possibly TRBD2 on 6 matching bases. The J call is uncertain, as TRBJ2-5 better fits the DNA end. The CDR3 loop spans 12 amino acids. Germline lookup yields CDR1 KGHSH and CDR2 LQKENI. The CDR3 DNA follows: TGTGCCAGCGCACCGGGACTAGAGACCCAGTACTTC. It specifies CASAPGLETQYF.

The chain has TRBV29-1 and TRBJ2-1; TRBD2 is a possible D gene (6 bases). The CDR3 spans 13 residues. The germline V gene has CDR1 SQVTM and CDR2 ANQGSEA. V lost 7 bases and J 3 bases, leaving 13 bases between the germline ends. Here the CDR3 DNA reads TGCAGCGGCGGGGAACAGGACTACAATGAGCAGTTCTTC. Translated: CSGGEQDYNEQFF.

There are many counts of this clonotype. The chain employs TRBV13 and TRBJ2-1; TRBD1 agrees at 9 bases. The CDR3 covers 15 residues. Germline lookup yields CDR1 PRHDT and CDR2 FYEKMQ (reference sequence). Losses at the gene ends were 1 base for V and 6 bases for J; bases not matched to a gene: 4. The chain's CDR3 is CASSLAGTGPNEQFF. The CDR3 DNA follows: TGTGCCAGCAGCTTAGCCGGGACAGGGCCCAATGAGCAGTTCTTC.

This clonotype was seen a handful of times. The rearrangement uses TRBV20-1 and TRBJ2-6, with D possibly matching TRBD1 (6 bases). The CDR3 has 13 residues. V was cut by 5 bases and J by 2 bases, with 7 bases left in between. From germline, CDR1 is DFQATT and CDR2 SNEGSKA (reference sequence). The CDR3 bases are TGCAGTGCTCACAGGGCTGGGGCCAACGTCCTGACTTTC. Translated, it gives CSAHRAGANVLTF.

The rearrangement joins TRBV25-1 to TRBJ1-2; TRBD1 aligns across 7 bases. Unmatched junction bases numbered 7, after V lost 4 bases and J lost 5 bases. Germline V gene lookup returns CDR1 MGHDK and CDR2 SYGVNS. This CDR3 has 14 residues. Here the CDR3 reads CASSGQTGRYGYTF. The CDR3 region has the DNA TGTGCCAGCAGTGGGCAGACAGGGCGGTATGGCTACACCTTC.

The chain employs TRBV20-1 and TRBJ1-2; D call uncertain. Deletions cut 0 bases from V and 6 bases from J, with 8 bases between. There are 12 residues in the CDR3. The germline V gene encodes CDR1 DFQATT and CDR2 SNEGSKA (reference sequence). The CDR3 nucleotides are TGCAGTGCTAGAGATCAGAGGGATGGCTACACCTTC. Protein product: CSARDQRDGYTF.

The genes are TRBV11-2 and TRBJ1-5; D is ambiguous. Germline V gene sequence: CDR1 SGHAT, CDR2 FQNNGV. This CDR3 region has 13 residues. Trimming stripped 2 bases from V and 4 bases from J, with 6 bases between. CDR3 residues: CASSLRANQPQHF. CDR3 nucleotide sequence: TGTGCCAGCAGCTTAAGAGCAAATCAGCCCCAGCATTTT.

V gene TRBV5-1 combines with J gene TRBJ1-2; D uncertain. Looked up from germline, CDR1 is SGHRS and CDR2 is YFSETQ. V lost 1 base and J lost 4, with 11 bases in between. The CDR3 length is 14 residues. CDR3 region: CASSLSLEGYGYTF. The CDR3 bases are TGCGCCAGCAGCTTGTCCCTGGAGGGCTATGGCTACACCTTC.

This chain joins TRBV15 and TRBJ1-1; D remains ambiguous. The CDR3 runs to 13 residues. Germline-derived CDR1 and CDR2 are LNHNV and YYDKDF (reference sequence). V was clipped by 6 bases and J by 6 bases, with 14 bases between them. The CDR3 nucleotides read TGTGCCACCAGTCGGCGGATCGAGCCTGAAGCTTTCTTT. Translated, it gives CATSRRIEPEAFF. Using reference TRBV15 and TRBJ1-1 for the parts outside the CDR3, the full variable domain is DAMVIQNPRYQVTQFGKPVTLSCSQTLNHNVMYWYQQKSSQAPKLLFHYYDKDFNNEADTPDNFQSRRPNTSFCFLDIRSPGLGDTAMYLCATSRRIEPEAFFGQGTRLTVV.

CDR3 sequence reads: CSAGQDPPRYEQYF. The CDR3 coding sequence is TGCAGTGCCGGACAGGACCCCCCTCGCTACGAGCAGTACTTC. V gene TRBV20-1 combines with J gene TRBJ2-7; 7 bases map to TRBD1. This CDR3 contains 14 residues. The J segment lost 3 bases and the V segment lost 6 bases, leaving 11 bases of the junction unmatched. From germline, CDR1 is DFQATT and CDR2 SNEGSKA (reference sequence).

The table lists this clonotype with a few counts. The J gene is TRBJ2-5, the V gene TRBV6-5, with D maybe TRBD2 (6 bases). Per the germline V gene, CDR1 is MNHEY and CDR2 is SVGAGI. The CDR3 totals 14 residues. Trimming shortened V by 2 bases and J by 6 bases, and 13 bases separated the two germline ends. Written as DNA, the CDR3 is TGTGCCAGCAGTTACGCGCACGGGGGACAGACCCAGTACTTC. Translating it yields CASSYAHGGQTQYF.

This clonotype has just a few counts. V gene TRBV28 combines with J gene TRBJ1-2; maybe TRBD1 (5 bases). The CDR3 is 15 amino acids. Trimming cost V 8 bases and J 1 base, with 17 bases left between them. Germline V gene lookup returns CDR1 MDHEN and CDR2 SYDVKM. CDR3: CASRPTDKFNYGYTF. CDR3 DNA sequence: TGTGCCAGCCGTCCAACGGACAAATTTAACTATGGCTACACCTTC.